This T cell receptor beta chain was recovered during a study of CD8 T cells in ankylosing spondylitis. Study findings and constraints: In the blood and synovial fluid of reactive arthritis, some motif variants had been previously reported.

This clonotype was recorded a few times. Its matching antigen is unknown. Making the TCR beta libraries involved quantitative 5'-RACE with molecular barcodes. One entry per CDR3 protein, called by TCRdb with MiXCR from the 5' RACE reads. The sample lists about 130,000 distinct CDR3 sequences, about 13% occurring once. This TCR was recovered from a female donor with ankylosing spondylitis or in good health (not recorded which). Sequencing was done on a sample of blood, either unsorted or a sorted T cell fraction (not recorded which).

CDR3 nucleotides: TGTGCCAGCAGCCCCGCCGCAGGGATGAACACTGAAGCTTTCTTT. This encodes CASSPAAGMNTEAFF. The V gene is TRBV3-1, the J gene TRBJ1-1, with D possibly matching TRBD1 (5 bases). Between the trimmed V and J ends, which lost 4 bases and 0 bases, there was a span of 12 bases. The CDR3 loop spans 15 amino acids. Germline V CDR1 and CDR2: LGHDT, YNNKEL (reference sequence). The whole variable domain, filled in from reference TRBV3-1 and TRBJ1-1, reads DTAVSQTPKYLVTQMGNDKSIKCEQNLGHDTMYWYKQDSKKFLKIMFSYNNKELIINETVPNRFSPKSPDKAHLNLHINSLELGDSAVYFCASSPAAGMNTEAFFGQGTRLTVV.